This record covers a single TCR beta chain. The protocol was immunoSEQ multiplex PCR, while the TCRdb copy is restricted to in-frame clones and leaves out a portion. The sample has 92,000 or so clones; just under 90% are singletons. This specimen belongs to a study of siplizumab effects on memory and regulatory T cells. V lost 5 bases and J lost 9; bases outside the gene matches: 7. The germline V gene encodes CDR1 SGHAT and CDR2 FQDESV (reference sequence). This CDR3 spans 14 amino acids. Sequencing input: CD4+ T cells sorted from blood. The chain carries TRBV11-1 and TRBJ1-6; 7 nucleotides match TRBD1. The sequence came from a human donor in good health. The CDR3 nucleotides read TGTGCCAGCAGCAGAACAGGGGTTGGTTCACCCCTCCACTTT. The encoded protein is CASSRTGVGSPLHF.